This passage covers 22 T cell receptor beta chains from one sample sequenced in a study of T cell responses to AZD1222 COVID-19 vaccine. TCRdb's copy holds only in-frame clones and misses some; the assay was immunoSEQ multiplex PCR. The table records approximately 70,000 clones, roughly 84% of them present only once. Sample: peripheral blood, taken on day 0 of AZD1222 vaccination. Receptors originate from an adult in good health.

CDR3 sequence (DNA): TGCAGCGTTAGGACGTCCAGGTCTTCACCCCTCCACTTT. This gives the protein CSVRTSRSSPLHF. The J gene is TRBJ1-6, the V gene TRBV29-1; D call uncertain. V was clipped by 5 bases and J by 9 bases, with 14 bases between them. The CDR3 is made up of 13 amino acids. Germline V lookup: CDR1 SQVTM, CDR2 ANQGSEA.

This rearrangement joins TRBV19 to TRBJ2-7; perhaps TRBD1 as D (7 bases). The CDR3 is made up of 12 amino acids. Trimming pared 8 bases from V and 4 bases from J, leaving 12 bases between. CDR1 is LNHDA, CDR2 SQIVND, per germline (reference sequence). This CDR3 is CASGGTEYEQYF. CDR3 in DNA: TGTGCCAGTGGAGGGACAGAGTACGAGCAGTACTTC.

The chain links TRBV6-5 to TRBJ1-2, with TRBD1 matching 7 bases. Unmatched junction bases numbered 10, after V lost 5 bases and J lost 10 bases. There are 13 residues in the CDR3. Germline V gene data show CDR1 as MNHEY and CDR2 as SVGAGI. The CDR3 DNA reads as TGTGCCAGCAGTCAACCGGGACAGCCGGCCTACACCTTC. As protein: CASSQPGQPAYTF.

The CDR3 coding sequence is TGTGCCAGCAGCTTATTAACCCCCTACGAGCAGTACTTC. It specifies CASSLLTPYEQYF. V is TRBV7-9 and J is TRBJ2-7, with D hard to call. The CDR3 is 13 amino acids. V was pared by 2 bases and J by 2 bases, with 7 bases between. The germline V gene encodes CDR1 SEHNR and CDR2 FQNEAQ (reference sequence).

This chain links TRBV7-2 with TRBJ2-2; 7 bases are a match to TRBD1. The V gene's germline CDR1 is SGHTA and CDR2 FQGNSA. The trim removed 3 bases at V and 0 bases at J, leaving 4 bases unmatched. The CDR3 runs to 16 residues. The CDR3 region is CASSFFDRANTGELFF. CDR3 DNA sequence: TGTGCCAGCAGCTTCTTCGACAGGGCGAACACCGGGGAGCTGTTTTTT.

The gene calls are TRBV19 and TRBJ1-1; D is uncertain. The CDR3 spans 11 residues. V was pared by 9 bases and J by 2 bases, with 7 bases between. CDR1 and CDR2 from the germline V gene are LNHDA and SQIVND (reference sequence). The CDR3: CASEENTEAFF. The CDR3 bases are TGTGCCAGCGAGGAAAACACTGAAGCTTTCTTT.

Regarding this clone: A junction end diverges from the germline sequence, so it may reflect a read error. V is TRBV12-3 or TRBV12-4 and J is TRBJ1-2; D ambiguous. The CDR3 extends over 13 amino acids. DNA for the CDR3: TGTGCCAGCAGTCTAGCCCGGGTTAGTGGCTACACCTTC. This sequence encodes CASSLARVSGYTF.

The rearrangement uses TRBV6-1 and TRBJ2-2; D unresolved. The CDR3 loop spans 12 amino acids. V gave up 3 bases and J gave up 9 bases, with 8 bases separating them. Germline-derived CDR1 and CDR2 are MNHNS and SASEGT. CDR3 in DNA: TGTGCCAGCAGTGAGGGTGTTTGGGAGCTGTTTTTT. As protein: CASSEGVWELFF.

V is TRBV7-2 and J is TRBJ2-7, with D perhaps given as TRBD1 or TRBD2 (6 bases each). V was pared by 2 bases and J by 5 bases, with 19 bases between. Germline CDR1 reads SGHTA; CDR2 reads FQGNSA. This CDR3 is 16 amino acids long. CDR3 amino acids: CASSLKVWGAFNEQYF. The CDR3 DNA is TGTGCCAGCAGCTTAAAGGTCTGGGGGGCCTTTAACGAGCAGTACTTC.

This CDR3 is CASSLARGGELFF. CDR3 DNA: TGTGCCAGCAGCTTAGCCAGGGGAGGGGAGCTGTTTTTT. This chain connects TRBV7-3 to TRBJ2-2; tentatively, D is TRBD1 (6 bases). The germline V gene encodes CDR1 SGHTA and CDR2 FQGTGA. Trimming stripped 2 bases from V and 8 bases from J, with 9 bases between. The CDR3 has 13 residues.

V is TRBV6-1 and J is TRBJ1-1; no firm D call. Trimming took 2 bases from V and 10 from J, leaving 14 bases between them. Germline CDR1 and CDR2: MNHNS and SASEGT. The CDR3 covers 13 residues. Here the CDR3 reads CASSEIREMGAFF. In DNA form, the CDR3 reads TGTGCCAGCAGTGAAATCCGGGAAATGGGAGCTTTCTTT.

This clone has just a few counts. The CDR3 protein is CATADSHNEKLFF. The CDR3 DNA is TGTGCCACGGCGGACAGCCACAATGAAAAACTGTTTTTT. The chain uses TRBV2 and TRBJ1-4; a weak D match, TRBD1 (6 bases). Trimming removed 10 bases from V and 5 bases from J, with 14 bases in between. There are 13 residues in the CDR3. CDR1 SNHLY and CDR2 FYNNEI come from the germline V gene.

In regard to this clone: The junction departs from the called germline gene at one end, perhaps through a read error. The CDR3 coding sequence is TGTGCCAGTAGTTCCACGACAGGCAACTCTGGCTACACCTTC. Translated, it gives CASSSTTGNSGYTF. This sequence joins TRBV19 and TRBJ1-2; D might be TRBD1 (6 bases). Per germline, CDR1 LNHDA and CDR2 SQIVND (reference sequence). The CDR3 contains 14 residues.

The chain combines TRBV7-3 with TRBJ1-6; D is possibly TRBD1 (5 bases). Germline CDR1 and CDR2: SGHTA and FQGTGA. The ends were cut back, 5 bases at V and 9 bases at J, with 17 bases in the middle. This CDR3 spans 15 amino acids. CDR3 in DNA: TGTGCCAGCAGCCTCCTGGGGCGGGGAGTTTCACCCCTCCACTTT. This gives the protein CASSLLGRGVSPLHF.

V and J are TRBV27 and TRBJ1-2; D perhaps matches TRBD1 (6 bases). V was trimmed by 2 bases and J by 3 bases, leaving 16 bases between them. The length of the CDR3 is 16 residues. The germline V gene has CDR1 MNHEY and CDR2 SMNVEV (reference sequence). CDR3 in DNA: TGTGCCAGCAGTTTAGGGGGGGGGCGTGCGGACTATGGCTACACCTTC. Protein product: CASSLGGGRADYGYTF.

The V call is TRBV10-3, the J call TRBJ1-2; no definite D call. The CDR3 extends over 15 amino acids. CDR1 and CDR2 (germline): ENHRY, SYGVKD. With 0 bases removed from V and 0 bases from J, the gap between germline ends came to 8 bases. The CDR3 DNA sequence: TGTGCCATCAGTGAGTCGCGCCAGGCTAACTATGGCTACACCTTC. As protein: CAISESRQANYGYTF.

CDR3 in amino acids: CASSVGAASTDTQYF. The DNA of the CDR3 is TGTGCCAGCAGTGTAGGCGCAGCGAGCACAGATACGCAGTATTTT. The V gene is TRBV6-4, the J gene TRBJ2-3, with no clear D. Per the germline V gene, CDR1 is MRHNA and CDR2 is SNTAGT. The V end was cut by 4 bases, the J end by 0 bases, with 11 bases between. The CDR3 has 15 amino acids.

The gene calls are TRBV2 and TRBJ2-3; D ambiguous. Germline CDR1 and CDR2: SNHLY and FYNNEI. The CDR3 loop spans 14 amino acids. V lost 3 bases and J lost 4, with 11 bases in between. The CDR3 coding sequence is TGTGCCAGCAGTGACAGTTCCCCCGCAGATACGCAGTATTTT. Amino acids: CASSDSSPADTQYF.

The CDR3 bases are TGTGCCAGCAGTTATACCCCGGGTGGGGCGAACACTGAAGCTTTCTTT. Encoded protein: CASSYTPGGANTEAFF. The gene calls are TRBV6-5 and TRBJ1-1; D might be TRBD1 (5 bases). Germline CDR1 MNHEY, CDR2 SVGAGI. The CDR3 has 16 residues. V was clipped by 3 bases and J by 1 base, with 15 bases between them.

V is TRBV7-3 and J is TRBJ2-7; D may be TRBD2 (6 bases). This CDR3 comprises 15 residues. CDR1 SGHTA and CDR2 FQGTGA come from the germline V gene. Trimming shortened V by 2 bases and J by 3 bases, and 14 bases separated the two germline ends. CDR3 amino acids: CASSLFGGENYEQYF. The CDR3 DNA sequence: TGTGCCAGCAGCTTATTCGGGGGTGAGAACTACGAGCAGTACTTC.

The V call is TRBV7-3, the J call TRBJ1-2; tentative D call: TRBD1 (6 bases). V lost 4 bases and J 7 bases, leaving 13 bases between the germline ends. Germline V gives CDR1 SGHTA, CDR2 FQGTGA. There are 13 residues in the CDR3. The CDR3 here is CASSSGPGAGYTF. DNA of the CDR3: TGTGCCAGCAGCTCGGGTCCGGGGGCTGGCTACACCTTC. The variable domain in full, completed from reference TRBV7-3 and TRBJ1-2, reads GAGVSQTPSNKVTEKGKYVELRCDPISGHTALYWYRQSLGQGPEFLIYFQGTGAADDSGLPNDRFFAVRPEGSVSTLKIQRTERGDSAVYLCASSSGPGAGYTFGSGTRLTVV.

This clone was detected only a few times. This rearrangement joins TRBV6-5 to TRBJ2-1; D is possibly TRBD2 (5 bases). The CDR3 extends over 11 amino acids. CDR1 and CDR2 from the germline V gene are MNHEY and SVGAGI. The CDR3 nucleotides read TGTGCGACGATGACGGGGAATGAGCAGTTCTTC. Its translation is CATMTGNEQFF.